Reported below is one T cell receptor (beta chain). These data come from a study of blood T cell repertoires in COVID-19. Study at large: Samples came from the United States, Italy and Spain, spanning acute and convalescent COVID-19. Sample material is recorded as cDNA or gDNA derived from T cells, B-cell-depleted T cells, or PBMCs.

Per the original data handling: Researchers report that nucleated cell counts were estimated from reference gene primer amplification. Sequencing used immunoSEQ multiplex PCR; TCRdb keeps in-frame clones, though not all of them. V, J and clone size were drawn from that table, and D and trimming were deduced from the DNA. The sample consists of approximately 240,000 clones, about four fifths of them appearing once. Sequences were obtained from peripheral blood. The source is a man aged 45-65 years with acute or convalescent COVID-19.

In DNA form, the CDR3 reads TGTGCCACCAGTGATCCCGGGACTGCGAGCTCCTACGAGCAGTACTTC. Amino acids: CATSDPGTASSYEQYF. This sequence joins TRBV24-1 and TRBJ2-7; D may be TRBD2 (6 bases). V was shortened by 3 bases and J by 0 bases, with 14 bases between the two germline ends. The CDR3 covers 16 residues. CDR1 and CDR2 (germline): KGHDR, SFDVKD.